Listed here are 21 T cell receptor beta chains from one sample, sequenced in a study of glioma-infiltrating T cells after dendritic cell vaccination. The repertoire was sequenced with immunoSEQ multiplex PCR; TCRdb's copy has only in-frame clones and lacks some. The sample consists of under 70,000 clones, roughly four fifths of them appearing once. Sequenced here: blood, sampled before dendritic cell vaccination. Every receptor here comes from a human donor with glioblastoma.

This clone was seen a few times. The rearrangement joins TRBV19 to TRBJ1-5; D may be TRBD1 (6 bases). From germline, CDR1 is LNHDA and CDR2 SQIVND (reference sequence). The CDR3 covers 14 residues. V dropped 2 bases and J dropped 7 bases, with 12 bases sitting between them. CDR3 protein: CASSIPITGQPQHF. Written as DNA, the CDR3 is TGTGCCAGTAGTATACCCATCACAGGGCAGCCCCAGCATTTT.

The chain uses TRBV9 and TRBJ2-7, with a tentative D call TRBD2 (6 bases). The CDR3 covers 14 residues. CDR1 is SGDLS and CDR2 is YYNGEE in the germline V gene. V was clipped by 2 bases and J by 4 bases, with 13 bases between them. The CDR3 reads CASSVAGLPYEQYF. In DNA, the CDR3 is TGTGCCAGCAGCGTGGCAGGACTACCTTACGAGCAGTACTTC.

The chain joins TRBV27 to TRBJ2-3, with D maybe TRBD2 (6 bases). Deletions cut 5 bases from V and 4 bases from J, with 16 bases between. In germline, CDR1 is MNHEY, CDR2 SMNVEV (reference sequence). This CDR3 is 15 amino acids long. The CDR3 reads CASSPGGSVPDTQYF. Written as DNA, the CDR3 is TGTGCCAGCAGTCCCGGGGGTAGTGTCCCAGATACGCAGTATTTT.

This sequence joins TRBV2 and TRBJ1-4; 8 bases line up with TRBD1. V shed 8 bases, J shed 7 bases, and the junction held 18 bases outside the gene matches. Germline V CDR1 and CDR2: SNHLY, FYNNEI. There are 17 residues in the CDR3. The CDR3 loop reads CASAGSYDRGWSEKLFF. The DNA of the CDR3 is TGTGCCAGCGCAGGAAGTTATGACAGGGGTTGGAGTGAAAAACTGTTTTTT.

Details on this clone: One junction end disagrees with the germline gene, perhaps due to a read error. The rearrangement uses TRBV30 and TRBJ2-7; D is possibly TRBD2 (5 bases). The V gene's germline CDR1 is GTSNPN and CDR2 SVGIG (reference sequence). The CDR3 contains 11 residues. CDR3: CAWIAGLRLAF. The CDR3 DNA reads TGTGCCTGGATCGCGGGCTTACGGTTAGCCTTC. The full variable domain, completed using reference TRBV30 and TRBJ2-7, is SQTIHQWPATLVQPVGSPLSLECTVEGTSNPNLYWYRQAAGRGLQLLFYSVGIGQISSEVPQNLSASRPQDRQFILSSKKLLLSDSGFYLCAWIAGLRLAFGPGTRLTVT.

This sequence joins TRBV28 and TRBJ1-1; a possible D gene is TRBD1 (6 bases). V was pared by 7 bases and J by 12 bases, with 21 bases between. CDR3 size: 13 residues. Germline CDR1 is MDHEN and CDR2 is SYDVKM. The CDR3 sequence is CASKNQGRVMPFF. The CDR3 DNA follows: TGTGCCAGCAAGAACCAGGGGAGGGTTATGCCTTTCTTT.

The chain combines TRBV14 with TRBJ2-2; 8 nucleotides align to TRBD2. This CDR3 contains 15 residues. The germline V gene has CDR1 SGHDN and CDR2 FVKESK. V dropped 0 bases and J dropped 6; count of bases not matched to a gene: 3. In DNA, the CDR3 is TGTGCCAGCAGCCAAGAGTACGGGAGGGCCGGGGAGCTGTTTTTT. This codes for CASSQEYGRAGELFF.

This clone was seen only a few times. This chain uses TRBV25-1 with TRBJ1-1; the D gene is possibly TRBD1 (6 bases). Germline V gene data show CDR1 as MGHDK and CDR2 as SYGVNS. This CDR3 is built from 13 residues. V was trimmed by 7 bases and J by 1 base, leaving 10 bases between them. For the CDR3, the DNA is TGTGCCAGCACTGGGACAACGAACACTGAAGCTTTCTTT. Protein sequence: CASTGTTNTEAFF. Full variable domain (missing parts from reference TRBV25-1 and TRBJ1-1): EADIYQTPRYLVIGTGKKITLECSQTMGHDKMYWYQQDPGMELHLIHYSYGVNSTEKGDLSSESTVSRIRTEHFPLTLESARPSHTSQYLCASTGTTNTEAFFGQGTRLTVV.

The chain recombines TRBV4-2 with TRBJ1-5; 8 positions match TRBD1. V was pared by 5 bases and J by 4 bases, with 7 bases of the junction left unmatched. This CDR3 contains 15 residues. The germline V gene encodes CDR1 LGHNA and CDR2 YNFKEQ. This CDR3 is CASSRNRGSNQPQHF. For the CDR3, the DNA is TGTGCCAGCAGCAGAAACAGGGGGTCTAATCAGCCCCAGCATTTT.

The CDR3 nucleotides are TGTGCCAGCAGCTTAGGCAGGGGCCCGCGTGAGCAGTACTTC. This encodes CASSLGRGPREQYF. The gene calls are TRBV11-2 and TRBJ2-7, with a tentative D call TRBD1 (6 bases). The V gene lost 1 base and the J gene lost 7 bases, with 14 bases spanning the gap. Germline V gene lookup returns CDR1 SGHAT and CDR2 FQNNGV. CDR3 length equals 14 residues.

This chain joins TRBV28 and TRBJ2-3, with D tentatively TRBD1 (6 bases). The germline V gene encodes CDR1 MDHEN and CDR2 SYDVKM. Trimming stripped 7 bases from V and 2 bases from J, with 13 bases between. The CDR3 contains 14 residues. The CDR3 region is CASNRGGTTDTQYF. CDR3 bases: TGTGCCAGCAACCGAGGGGGTACCACAGATACGCAGTATTTT.

The chain joins TRBV6-5 to TRBJ2-1; D remains unclear. The V gene's germline CDR1 is MNHEY and CDR2 SVGAGI. This CDR3 has 15 amino acids. V lost 2 bases and J lost 4, with 12 bases in between. The CDR3 DNA is TGTGCCAGCAGTTACCTTGACTTCCATTACAATGAGCAGTTCTTC. This sequence encodes CASSYLDFHYNEQFF.

This clone was seen only once. V is TRBV6-5 and J is TRBJ2-3; 11 bases fit TRBD2. The CDR3 has 15 amino acids. Trimming took 6 bases from V and 7 from J; bases not matched to a gene: 9. Germline V gene sequence: CDR1 MNHEY, CDR2 SVGAGI. CDR3 nucleotide sequence: TGTGCCAGCAGCCGCCTAGCGGGGGGAGGGTATACGCAGTATTTT. The encoded protein is CASSRLAGGGYTQYF.

This clone was seen only a few times. The chain uses TRBV5-6 and TRBJ2-7; D gene ambiguous. This CDR3 is built from 12 residues. Looked up from germline, CDR1 is SGHDT and CDR2 is YYEEEE. Trimming left V 3 bases short and J 3 bases short, with 7 bases between. The CDR3 here is CASSSGYYEQYF. The CDR3 DNA follows: TGTGCCAGCAGCTCGGGTTACTACGAGCAGTACTTC.

V is TRBV9 and J is TRBJ2-2; 9 bases are a match to TRBD1. The CDR3 totals 17 residues. Germline V lookup: CDR1 SGDLS, CDR2 YYNGEE. V shed 0 bases and J 5 bases; nucleotides not matched to a gene: 8. The CDR3 DNA is TGTGCCAGCAGCGTAGTTCCAGGGACAGGGCCAACCGGGGAGCTGTTTTTT. The encoded protein is CASSVVPGTGPTGELFF. The variable domain in full, with the rest retrieved from reference TRBV9 and TRBJ2-2, is DSGVTQTPKHLITATGQRVTLRCSPRSGDLSVYWYQQSLDQGLQFLIQYYNGEERAKGNILERFSAQQFPDLHSELNLSSLELGDSALYFCASSVVPGTGPTGELFFGEGSRLTVL.

The DNA for the CDR3 is TGTGCCAGCAGTTTTCAATTAGCGGGGGTGCAGGATACGCAGTATTTT. As protein: CASSFQLAGVQDTQYF. This rearrangement joins TRBV6-6 to TRBJ2-3, with TRBD2 matching over 9 bases. The germline CDR1 and CDR2 sequences are MNHNY and SVGAGI (reference sequence). V shed 4 bases, J shed 6 bases, and the junction held 11 bases outside the gene matches. CDR3 size: 16 residues.

V usage is TRBV2 and J usage is TRBJ1-1; D not certain. The CDR3 covers 13 residues. Germline V gene data show CDR1 as SNHLY and CDR2 as FYNNEI. Trimming pared 4 bases from V and 4 bases from J, leaving 10 bases between. The CDR3 reads CASSAASTTEAFF. CDR3 DNA sequence: TGTGCCAGCAGTGCTGCGAGCACCACTGAAGCTTTCTTT.

Remarks on this clone: The same CDR3 also results from other DNA sequences found in this sample. The V call is TRBV7-2, the J call TRBJ1-5, with a weak D call TRBD1 (5 bases). The germline V gene has CDR1 SGHTA and CDR2 FQGNSA. The CDR3 has 16 amino acids. Trimming stripped 1 base from V and 2 bases from J, with 12 bases between. DNA for the CDR3: TGTGCCAGCAGCTTAGTTGGGGGGTCGGGCAATCAGCCCCAGCATTTT. It is translated as CASSLVGGSGNQPQHF.

The J gene is TRBJ1-6, the V gene TRBV10-3, with D perhaps matching TRBD1 (6 bases). The CDR3 consists of 14 residues. V was shortened by 5 bases and J by 7 bases, with 12 bases between the two germline ends. Germline CDR1 reads ENHRY; CDR2 reads SYGVKD. The chain's CDR3 is CAISYQGQNSPLHF. The DNA for the CDR3 is TGTGCCATCAGTTATCAGGGACAAAATTCACCCCTCCACTTT.

The chain carries TRBV19 and TRBJ2-5; 11 bases agree with TRBD1. CDR3 size: 15 residues. The ends lost 3 bases at V and 5 bases at J; junction bases unmatched: 5. The V gene's germline CDR1 is LNHDA and CDR2 SQIVND (reference sequence). The CDR3 DNA reads TGTGCCAGTAGTATTGGGACAGGGGGGTTGGAGACCCAGTACTTC. It yields the protein CASSIGTGGLETQYF.

This sequence joins TRBV14 and TRBJ2-5; 11 nucleotides match TRBD1. CDR3 length: 16 amino acids. Per germline, CDR1 SGHDN and CDR2 FVKESK. Trimming took 2 bases from V and 1 from J; bases not matched to a gene: 3. CDR3 residues: CASSQRGTGGQETQYF. The CDR3 DNA reads as TGTGCCAGCAGCCAAAGGGGGACAGGGGGCCAAGAGACCCAGTACTTC.